This T cell receptor (beta chain) was observed in a study of shared clonotypes between healthy human individuals (dated by TCRdb to the early 2020s). Describing the broader study: The cohort comprised a couple of women and a few men aged 18 to 49 years. For each donor, CD4 naive and CD4 memory were each given three plates, CD8 naive was given two plates, and CD8 memory was given one plate. To estimate repertoire size and how much clonotype sharing occurs between individuals, the study deeply sequenced the blood TCR repertoires of about 5 healthy adults. To increase sequencing depth and limit assay-specific biases, different laboratories used diverse techniques to prepare libraries and sequence TCR repertoires. Per donor, leukapheresis produced somewhere between about 0.94 and 9.5 billion PBMCs. General findings and caveats noted by the study authors: Sampling was restricted to blood, and TCR repertoires in tissues likely differ from the TCR repertoires found in blood. Even with the large sequencing depth, rarefaction of the sorted-subset datasets indicated that sequencing was incomplete. Compared with non-shared clonotypes, the clonotypes found in all four sorted-subset donors had higher generation probabilities. The small number of donors limited the genetic and exposure-history diversity represented. Roughly 5% of naive CD4, 3.5% of naive CD8, 2.3% of memory CD4, and 0.35% to 0.5% of memory CD8 clonotypes were shared across several donors. Naive subsets generally had larger estimated clonotype richness than memory subsets. Pairwise subsampling indicated that sequencing depth was expected to affect the degree of clonotype sharing among donors.

Of note for this clone: It has no known antigen specificity. There are no base qualities to consult, and no much larger clone falls within one base.

TCR CDR3 regions were amplified from genomic DNA by multiplex PCR using the deep immunoSEQ assay. For each cell subset, the extracted genomic DNA was distributed evenly across all wells of several immunoSEQ 96-well plates, and each plate served as one replicate. For sorted subsets, 150 to 250 ng genomic DNA, equal to tens of thousands of T cell genomes, was loaded into each replicate PCR. Purified libraries were quantified with a Qubit 3.0 fluorometer, sized on a Bioanalyzer 2100, and re-quantified with the KAPA Library Quantification kit. Each immunoSEQ 96-well plate was sequenced on its own single-read 150-cycle Illumina NextSeq 550 flow cell. The paper's data handling went like this. Because the immunoSEQ output included only junctional sequences and no quality scores, the filtering could not be the same as the filtering used for full-length reads. Sequences were annotated with PyIR, a Python wrapper for IgBLAST v1.9, using IMGT germline references to assign V/J genes and CDR3. Reads were filtered out if the reads had weak V/J assignments (E-value above 1e-6), no CDR3, stop codons, out-of-frame junctions, or ambiguous translated residues. A V3J clonotype was defined by an identical inferred V gene, J gene, and CDR3 amino acid sequence. Percentage overlap between repertoires was computed as shared unique clonotypes divided by the size of the smaller repertoire. Richness of each repertoire was evaluated using RTK rarefaction, the Chao1 estimator, and Recon v2.1 estimates of unobserved clonotypes. For all TCRbeta clonotypes obtained by the gDNA method from a few donors, generation probabilities were computed with OLGA. Imported from immuneACCESS, the table was reduced by TCRdb to in-frame sequences with V and J called. These copies leave out some clones; in studies compared against another copy, an unresolved V gene accounts for under half, and the cause of the remainder is not known. V and J calls and clone size are those listed in that table; D and trimming were worked out from the DNA. This sample gives 1.6 million or so clones in total; roughly 96% of them show up just once. About 1% of the sample is taken by the ten largest.

The junction shows trimming of 0 bases on V and 3 bases on J, plus 17 bases between the germline ends. Based on the germline V gene, the CDR1 and CDR2 sequences are SGHRS and YFSETQ. Inclusive of the bounding cysteine and phenylalanine, the CDR3 is 17 residues long. Of the read, only the CDR3 DNA is kept; its 51 bases are in frame from base 1. The donors were healthy, HIV-negative adults who had no recently reported acute infections or vaccinations. Every donor was a Caucasian adult living in Nashville, Tennessee, USA. CD4+ T cells were enriched through magnetic negative selection, after which naive cells were positively selected on CD45RA and the remaining negative fraction served as the memory subset. Blood was collected by leukapheresis, and PBMCs were isolated by Ficoll-Histopaque density gradient centrifugation and then cryopreserved in liquid nitrogen vapor phase. Purity and quantity of every magnetically sorted T cell population were checked by analytical flow cytometry. Each sorted fraction had its genomic DNA isolated and then quantified by UV absorbance on a Nanodrop 2000c.

The TCR originated in a man aged 25 to 45 in good health. The sample comprised naive CD4+ T cells sorted from blood. The cell subset or site label on this specimen signifies: CD45RA+ positively selected. The rearranged segments are TRBV5-1 and TRBJ2-3; the best D guess is TRBD1, with 6 bases matching. The CDR3 protein: CASSLARGGGATDTQYF. The sequenced DNA is TGCGCCAGCAGCTTGGCCCGTGGTGGGGGCGCGACAGATACGCAGTATTTT.